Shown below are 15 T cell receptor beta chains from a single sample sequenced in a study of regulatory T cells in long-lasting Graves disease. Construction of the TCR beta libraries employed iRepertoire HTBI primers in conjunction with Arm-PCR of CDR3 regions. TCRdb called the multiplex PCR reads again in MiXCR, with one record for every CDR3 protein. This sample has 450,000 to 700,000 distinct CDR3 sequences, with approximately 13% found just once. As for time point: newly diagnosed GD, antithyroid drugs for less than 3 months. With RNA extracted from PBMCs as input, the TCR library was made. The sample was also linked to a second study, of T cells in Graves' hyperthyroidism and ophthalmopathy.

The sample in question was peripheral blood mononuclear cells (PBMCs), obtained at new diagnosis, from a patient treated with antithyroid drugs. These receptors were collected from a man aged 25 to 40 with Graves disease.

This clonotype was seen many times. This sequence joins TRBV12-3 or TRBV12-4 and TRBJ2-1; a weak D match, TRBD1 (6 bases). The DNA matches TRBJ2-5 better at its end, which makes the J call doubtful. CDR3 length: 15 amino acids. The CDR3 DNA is TGTGCCAGCAGTTTAGGCCCACAGGGCAAAGAGACCCAGTACTTC. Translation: CASSLGPQGKETQYF.

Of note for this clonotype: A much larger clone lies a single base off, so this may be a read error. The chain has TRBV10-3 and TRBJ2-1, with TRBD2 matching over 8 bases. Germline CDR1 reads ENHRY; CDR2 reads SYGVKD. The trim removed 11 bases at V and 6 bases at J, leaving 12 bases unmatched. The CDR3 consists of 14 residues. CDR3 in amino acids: CAASTSGACNEQFF. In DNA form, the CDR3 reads TGTGCCGCCTCTACTAGCGGAGCCTGCAATGAGCAGTTCTTC.

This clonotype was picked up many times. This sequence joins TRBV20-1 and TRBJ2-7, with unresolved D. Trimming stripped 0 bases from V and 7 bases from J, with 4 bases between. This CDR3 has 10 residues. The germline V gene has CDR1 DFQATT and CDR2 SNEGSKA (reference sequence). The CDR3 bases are TGCAGTGCTAGAGATGGGGAGCAGTACTTC. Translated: CSARDGEQYF.

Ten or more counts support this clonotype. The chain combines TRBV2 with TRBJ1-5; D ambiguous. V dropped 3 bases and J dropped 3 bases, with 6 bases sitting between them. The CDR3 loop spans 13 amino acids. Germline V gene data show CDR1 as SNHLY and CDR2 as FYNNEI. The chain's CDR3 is CASSEEYNQPQHF. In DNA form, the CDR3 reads TGTGCCAGCAGTGAGGAGTACAATCAGCCCCAGCATTTT.

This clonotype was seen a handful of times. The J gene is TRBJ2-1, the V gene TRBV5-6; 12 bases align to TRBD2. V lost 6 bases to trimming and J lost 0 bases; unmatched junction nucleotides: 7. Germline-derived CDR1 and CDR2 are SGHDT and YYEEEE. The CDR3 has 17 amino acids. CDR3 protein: CASTSTTSGSSYNEQFF. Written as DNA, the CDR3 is TGTGCCAGCACCTCTACGACTAGCGGGAGCTCCTACAATGAGCAGTTCTTC.

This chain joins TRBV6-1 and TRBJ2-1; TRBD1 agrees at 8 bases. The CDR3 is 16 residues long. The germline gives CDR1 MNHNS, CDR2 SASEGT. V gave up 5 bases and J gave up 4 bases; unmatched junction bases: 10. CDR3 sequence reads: CASSLSGQGVYNEQFF. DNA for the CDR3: TGTGCCAGCAGTCTTTCCGGACAGGGTGTTTACAATGAGCAGTTCTTC.

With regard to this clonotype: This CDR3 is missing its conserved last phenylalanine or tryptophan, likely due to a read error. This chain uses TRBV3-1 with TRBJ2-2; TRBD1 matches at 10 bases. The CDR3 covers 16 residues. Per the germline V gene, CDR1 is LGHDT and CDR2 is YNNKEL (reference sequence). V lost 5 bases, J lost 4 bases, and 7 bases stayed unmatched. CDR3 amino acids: CASSAQTGGFTGELFL. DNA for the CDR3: TGTGCCAGCAGCGCCCAGACAGGGGGCTTCACCGGGGAGCTGTTTCTT.

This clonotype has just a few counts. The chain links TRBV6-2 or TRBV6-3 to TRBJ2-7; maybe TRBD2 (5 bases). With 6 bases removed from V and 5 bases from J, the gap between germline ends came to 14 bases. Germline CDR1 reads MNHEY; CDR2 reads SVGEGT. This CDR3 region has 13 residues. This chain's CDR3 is CASSDEGWDEQYF. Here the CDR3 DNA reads TGTGCCAGCAGCGACGAGGGCTGGGACGAGCAGTACTTC.

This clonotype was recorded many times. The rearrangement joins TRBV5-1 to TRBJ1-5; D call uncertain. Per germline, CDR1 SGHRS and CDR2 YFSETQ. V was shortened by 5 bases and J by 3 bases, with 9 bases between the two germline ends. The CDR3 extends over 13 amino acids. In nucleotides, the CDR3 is TGCGCCAGCAGTCCCCGATCCAATCAGCCCCAGCATTTT. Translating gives CASSPRSNQPQHF.

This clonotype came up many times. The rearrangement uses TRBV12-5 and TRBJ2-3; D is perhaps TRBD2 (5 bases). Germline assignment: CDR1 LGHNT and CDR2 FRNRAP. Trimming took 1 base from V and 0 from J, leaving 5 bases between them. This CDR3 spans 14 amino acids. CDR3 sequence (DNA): TGTGCTAGTGGTTTGGGGACTAGCACAGATACGCAGTATTTT. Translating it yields CASGLGTSTDTQYF.

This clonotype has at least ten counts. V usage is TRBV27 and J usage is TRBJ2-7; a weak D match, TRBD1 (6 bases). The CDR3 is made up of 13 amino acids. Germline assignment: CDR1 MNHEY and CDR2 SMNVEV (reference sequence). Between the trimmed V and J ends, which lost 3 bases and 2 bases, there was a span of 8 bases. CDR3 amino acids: CASSLGHAYEQYF. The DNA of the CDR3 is TGTGCCAGCAGTTTGGGACACGCCTACGAGCAGTACTTC.

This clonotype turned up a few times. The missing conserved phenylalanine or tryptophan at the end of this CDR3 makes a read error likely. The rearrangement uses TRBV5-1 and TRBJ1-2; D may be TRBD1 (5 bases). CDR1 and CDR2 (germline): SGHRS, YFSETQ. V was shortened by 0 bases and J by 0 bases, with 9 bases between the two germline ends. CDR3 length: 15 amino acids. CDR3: CASSLAGTANYGYTL. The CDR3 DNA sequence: TGCGCCAGCAGCTTGGCCGGGACGGCTAACTATGGCTACACCCTC.

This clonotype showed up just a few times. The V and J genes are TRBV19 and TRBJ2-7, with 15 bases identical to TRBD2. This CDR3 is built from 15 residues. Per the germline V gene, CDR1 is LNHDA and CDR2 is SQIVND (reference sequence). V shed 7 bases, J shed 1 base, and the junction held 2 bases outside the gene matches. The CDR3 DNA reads TGTGCCAGTACGGGACTAGCGGGAGGTTCCTACGAGCAGTACTTC. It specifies CASTGLAGGSYEQYF.

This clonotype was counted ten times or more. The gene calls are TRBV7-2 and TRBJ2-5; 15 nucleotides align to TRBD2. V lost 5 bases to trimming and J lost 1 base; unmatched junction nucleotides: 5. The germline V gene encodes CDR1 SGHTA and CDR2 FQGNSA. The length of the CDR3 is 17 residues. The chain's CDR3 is CASSAGLAGGSQETQYF. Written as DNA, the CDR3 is TGTGCCAGCAGCGCCGGACTAGCGGGAGGGAGCCAAGAGACCCAGTACTTC.

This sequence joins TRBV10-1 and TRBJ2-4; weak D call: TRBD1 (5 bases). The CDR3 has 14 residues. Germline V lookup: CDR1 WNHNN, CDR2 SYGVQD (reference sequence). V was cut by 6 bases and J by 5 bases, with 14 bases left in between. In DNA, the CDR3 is TGCGCCAGCAGCGGCGCAGGGAAGGAAAACATTCAGTACTTC. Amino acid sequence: CASSGAGKENIQYF.